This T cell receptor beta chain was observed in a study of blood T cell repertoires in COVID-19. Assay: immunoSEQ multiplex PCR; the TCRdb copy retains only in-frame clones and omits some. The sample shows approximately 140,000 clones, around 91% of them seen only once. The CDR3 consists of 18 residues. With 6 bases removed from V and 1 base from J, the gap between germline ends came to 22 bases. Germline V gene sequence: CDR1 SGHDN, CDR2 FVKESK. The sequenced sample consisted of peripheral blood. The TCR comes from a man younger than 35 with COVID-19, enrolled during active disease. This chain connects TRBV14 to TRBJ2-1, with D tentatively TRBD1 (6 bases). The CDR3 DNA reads TGTGCCAGCAGTCCTTATCGTACAGGGCCCGTATCCTACAATGAGCAGTTCTTC. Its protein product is CASSPYRTGPVSYNEQFF.